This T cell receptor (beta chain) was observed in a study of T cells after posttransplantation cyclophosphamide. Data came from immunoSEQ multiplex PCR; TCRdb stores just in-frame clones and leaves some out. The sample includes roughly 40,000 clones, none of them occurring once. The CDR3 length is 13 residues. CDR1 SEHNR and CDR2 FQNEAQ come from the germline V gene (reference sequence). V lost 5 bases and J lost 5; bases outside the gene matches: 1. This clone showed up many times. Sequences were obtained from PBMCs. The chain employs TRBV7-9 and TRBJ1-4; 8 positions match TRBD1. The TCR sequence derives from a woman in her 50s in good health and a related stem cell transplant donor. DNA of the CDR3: TGTGCCAGCAGCCGGACAGGGAATGAAAAACTGTTTTTT. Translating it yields CASSRTGNEKLFF.